This record covers a single T cell receptor (beta chain). This clone's antigen is unknown. No much larger clonotype is one base removed from it; base qualities were not supplied. This entry comes from a study of cytomegalovirus exposure and HLA in healthy donors (dated by TCRdb to 2015 to 2018). Some background on the complete study: An earlier analysis of several hundred of the donors reported more than 250 Gb of sequence data and 117 million unique TCR beta sequences from about 200 million T cells. Approximately 330 gigabases of sequencing data and around 88 million unique TCR sequences made up an early release that covered fewer than 650 HLA-typed donors. The genetic ancestry cluster associated with self-reported Caucasian donors included approximately 85% of the roughly 400 genotyped donors. The study aimed to test whether signatures of past pathogen exposure could be identified by cataloging public T cell receptors. The study profiled the T cell repertoires of 550 to 700 subjects by immunosequencing and related them to cytomegalovirus serostatus. Along with the approximately 670-subject first cohort, a separate validation cohort of over a hundred different subjects was used. To predict cytomegalovirus infection status, the study brought together high-throughput TCR immunosequencing, statistical association of individual TCRs with disease status, and machine learning. A later analysis re-analyzed previously published TCR beta repertoires from 660 or so donors and added high-resolution HLA genotyping to study TCR occurrence patterns. Rather than using new phenotypic data, the later analysis identified candidate immune exposures from TCR beta sequences and from how often those sequences occurred across donors. An earlier analysis of approximately 500 of the donors applied high-throughput TCR beta sequencing to assess whether each TCR beta V gene segment acted as functional or pseudogenic. Alongside the repertoire data, information on donor age, sex, ethnicity and CMV serostatus was compiled. A later genetic analysis took genome-wide SNP genotypes for about three fifths of the roughly 700 donors and used that subset as a discovery cohort. Every repertoire in the discovery cohort had been generated on one and the same sequencing platform. HLA typing covered class I and class II loci at four-digit resolution. The number of typed donors differed by locus: about 620-630 for A, B, C, DRB1 and DQB1; some 500 for DQA1; approximately 600 for DPA1; and some 450 for DPB1. Roughly 5 DR-DQ haplotypes were handled as single units for association and clustering, since linkage in the cohort was strong. Among around 400 genotyped donors of the cohort, an average of approximately 250,000 unique TCR beta nucleotide sequences were sequenced per donor, roughly a sixth of them non-productive. The study at large found these results: In this cohort, only TCR beta chains were sequenced, and detectable features were limited by the absence of alpha or paired-chain data. The authors suggested that the approach could potentially be extended to other disease states and immunological phenotypes. Immune exposure information for the cohort was limited to CMV serostatus. At a false discovery rate of 0.05, a later analysis linked 16,000 or so TCR beta sequences to specific HLA alleles. Most CMV-associated TCR beta chains appeared to be HLA-restricted in a later analysis, and the HLA associations seemed to be driven largely by CMV exposure. In a later analysis, HLA-associated TCR beta chains showed more clonal expansion and lower generation probabilities than non-associated chains that were equally common. Roughly 17 rarely observed V segments, including chromosome 9 orphons, were excluded from the earlier analysis of several hundred of the donors because counts were too low. While some public TCRs were present in many individuals, most TCR sequences turned up only very rarely across donors. Broadly in line with IMGT annotations, most TCR beta V segments showed up in productive rearrangements about 90% or about 30% of the time in an earlier analysis of some 590 of the donors. A few of the identified cytomegalovirus-associated TCR beta chains were confirmed in vitro to be specific for cytomegalovirus antigens. The 87-base-pair reads could not distinguish some IMGT-functional V segments, including TRBV6-2 and TRBV6-3, so those segments were excluded. According to a later analysis, parvovirus B19, influenza, CMV and Epstein-Barr virus appeared linked to several top co-occurrence clusters. Correlated functional status among segregating V segments might be attributable to linkage disequilibrium, but an unknown experimental factor could not be ruled out. A further reported finding was that TCR beta sequences accurately predicted the HLA-A and HLA-B alleles for most subjects in the first cohort. Strong co-occurrence of HLA alleles, especially DR and DQ, made assigning TCR associations to individual alleles difficult. An association between a missense DCLRE1C variant and V-gene and J-gene trimming of TCR beta chains was found in a later genetic analysis and replicated in an independent cohort. In a later analysis, TCR association rates were found to vary across HLA loci, with the most associated TCRs seen for DRB1 alleles and the fewest for HLA-C alleles. Compared with the roughly 700-donor mean, donors in an Asian-associated ancestry cluster had fewer N-insertions in productive TCRs, according to a later genetic analysis. The classifier was reported to diagnose cytomegalovirus status with high specificity and sensitivity in both the original and validation cohorts. A cluster of highly shared sequence variants was judged likely to represent a technical artifact of the sequencing pipeline. Sequencing depth was assumed to be roughly uniform across donors in the presence/absence analyses, though that assumption may not hold. The study gave a list of 150 to 200 TCR beta chains associated with cytomegalovirus. Because HLA typing was unavailable for some donors at each locus, only the typed subset was used in association tests.

The cohort consisted of 650 to 850 healthy bone marrow donors. At the time of sampling, every cohort member was nominally healthy, though immune exposures that went unrecorded were likely present. The donor tested CMV seronegative and was one of the 352 seronegative cohort members. A peripheral blood sample was provided by each donor, and peripheral blood mononuclear cells were used for TCR beta sequencing. Genomic DNA was extracted from the blood cell samples with the Qiagen DNeasy Blood Extraction Kit. The library was produced with the immunoSEQ multiplex PCR assay. The multiplex PCR relied on a mix of 60 forward primers for TCR Vbeta segments and 13 reverse primers for TCR Jbeta segments. Amplification of the CDR3 region of rearranged TCR beta genes was performed with a multiplex PCR assay on genomic DNA. Amplified TCR beta libraries were sequenced as 87-base-pair reads on the Illumina HiSeq System. As for the original processing: A later analysis counted approximately 84 million unique TCR beta chains across the roughly 700 repertoires, and some 11 million of these chains were shared by at least two donors. To remove PCR and sequencing errors, raw reads were error-corrected and collapsed into unique sequences using a nearest-neighbor algorithm that merged closely related sequences. V, D and J gene segments were assigned by aligning CDR3 sequences to IMGT reference sequences. Each retained sequence needed at least a six-nucleotide match to both a V gene segment and a J gene segment. A rearrangement was called productive if the CDR3 had no stop codons and remained in frame with V and J, and every other rearrangement was called non-productive. Following IMGT convention, CDR3 was defined as the stretch from the second conserved V-encoded cysteine up to the conserved J-encoded phenylalanine. The earlier analysis of some 580 of the donors excluded any sequence lacking an unambiguous match to a single V gene segment. In an earlier analysis of several hundred of the donors, V segments were called functional above 56.7% productive rearrangements and were called segregating when the between-donor standard deviation exceeded 5%. A statistical classification framework was built for diagnosing cytomegalovirus status from the catalog of TCR beta chain sequences. In a later analysis, TCR nucleotide sequences were compared against IMGT/GENE-DB human TR gene sequences so that V and J genes could be assigned. A later analysis assigned CDR3 sequences and most-parsimonious VDJ recombination scenarios with the TCRdist pipeline. In a later analysis, each TCR beta chain was defined by its CDR3 amino acid sequence together with its V-gene family, and reads without a unique V-gene family were excluded. In a later analysis, nearly 600 highly shared, low-generation-probability nucleotide sequences were removed to address suspected cross-contamination and a sequencing artifact. In a later analysis, a clonal expansion index for each public chain was calculated from normalized within-repertoire ranks of inferred template counts. A later analysis computed generation probabilities with a VDJ recombination model fitted to out-of-frame rearrangements, and checked the results against IGoR. A later analysis scored TCR-TCR, TCR-HLA and TCR-CMV co-occurrence with hypergeometric tests, applying a repertoire-size bias correction to TCR pairs. To estimate false discovery rates, a later analysis permuted the HLA or CMV assignments 20 times. In a later analysis, co-occurring TCRs were grouped using DBSCAN, and TCRdist sequence similarity was added for clustering within HLA-allele-positive subsets. Repertoires with fewer than 30,000 or more than 120,000 public chains were left out of co-occurrence clustering, as were a handful of repertoires with anomalous nucleotide sharing. TCRdb took this table from immuneACCESS and kept in-frame rearrangements with V and J called. Such tables lack part of the clones; where checked against another copy, unresolved V genes explain under half of the gap, and the rest is unexplained. Clone size and the V and J calls come from that table; the DNA yielded D and trimming. Across this sample there are about 83,000 clones, with more than 80% seen only once. The ten biggest clones cover under 2% of the sample.

V is clipped by 2 bases and J by 10 bases, and the sequence between their germline boundaries is 6 bases long. The CDR3 spans 12 residues, from the cysteine through the phenylalanine. Solely the CDR3 DNA is kept, with 36 bases framed from the first base. CDR1 and CDR2 (MDHEN, SYDVKM) derive from the germline V gene. Sequencing was performed on PBMCs. Recombination linked TRBV28 to TRBJ1-6, with the D gene call left open. The TCR comes from a woman in her 30s in good health and CMV-seronegative. The CDR3 protein is CASSLPSSPLHF. The nucleotide sequence reads TGTGCCAGCAGTTTACCTTCCTCACCCCTCCACTTT. The reference TRBV28 and TRBJ1-6 proteins fill in what lies around the CDR3, so the full variable domain reads DVKVTQSSRYLVKRTGEKVFLECVQDMDHENMFWYRQDPGLGLRLIYFSYDVKMKEKGDIPEGYSVSREKKERFSLILESASTNQTSMYLCASSLPSSPLHFGNGTRLTVT.